The clone carrying this TCR beta chain came up a few times. The V end was cut by 7 bases, the J end by 1 base, with 13 bases between. CDR1 is LNHDA and CDR2 is SQIVND in the germline V gene (reference sequence). CDR3 length equals 14 residues. In the original processing: Reference gene primer amplification gave estimated nucleated cell counts. Here immunoSEQ multiplex PCR was the method, and the copy in TCRdb shows in-frame clones only, minus some. The V and J calls and clone size come from that table; D and trimming were worked out from the DNA. This sample has some 87,000 clones, with 75% to 90% found just once. The data belong to a study of blood T cell repertoires in COVID-19. In the study overall: Donors in the United States, Italy and Spain gave samples during acute or convalescent COVID-19. T cells, B-cell-depleted T cells, or PBMCs supplied cDNA or gDNA.

This receptor was taken from a woman aged 65 to 85 with acute or convalescent COVID-19. Sequencing was performed on peripheral blood. This chain links TRBV19 with TRBJ1-1; D ambiguous. The CDR3 nucleotides read TGTGCCAGTAATGGTGGGTACAGGAACACTGAAGCTTTCTTT. This encodes CASNGGYRNTEAFF.